Each of the 5 T cell receptor beta chains below was sequenced from the same sample in a study of cytomegalovirus exposure and HLA in healthy donors. PCR employed 60 Vbeta and 13 Jbeta primers. Using immunoSEQ multiplex PCR, the repertoire was profiled, and TCRdb retains in-frame clones only, with some absent. Here the sample spans 75,000 to 100,000 clones, 60% to 80% being singletons. Sequenced sample: PBMCs. The receptor set was obtained from a female donor in good health and CMV-seronegative.

The chain combines TRBV5-4 with TRBJ1-4; 10 nucleotides align to TRBD1. This CDR3 comprises 17 residues. The V and J ends lost 0 bases and 8 bases, in that order; junction bases with no gene match: 10. The V gene's germline CDR1 is SGHNT and CDR2 YYREEE (reference sequence). CDR3 DNA sequence: TGTGCCAGCAGCTTGGAACCCGGGACAGGGGTGGGAGAAAAACTGTTTTTT. It specifies CASSLEPGTGVGEKLFF. The full variable domain, rest sourced from reference TRBV5-4 and TRBJ1-4, is ETGVTQSPTHLIKTRGQQVTLRCSSQSGHNTVSWYQQALGQGPQFIFQYYREEENGRGNFPPRFSGLQFPNYSSELNVNALELDDSALYLCASSLEPGTGVGEKLFFGSGTQLSVL.

The sample holds a few counts of this clone. This sequence joins TRBV15 and TRBJ2-7; TRBD1 matches at 8 bases. V trimming: 5 bases; J trimming: 2 bases; junction bases outside the gene matches: 5. The CDR3 contains 14 residues. Germline V gene lookup returns CDR1 LNHNV and CDR2 YYDKDF (reference sequence). DNA of the CDR3: TGTGCCACCAGCCCCCGACAGGGGCCCTACGAGCAGTACTTC. Translation gives CATSPRQGPYEQYF.

The chain uses TRBV6-6 and TRBJ2-7; D is possibly TRBD2 (6 bases). This CDR3 comprises 14 residues. Trimming pared 4 bases from V and 5 bases from J, leaving 15 bases between. Germline V lookup: CDR1 MNHNY, CDR2 SVGAGI (reference sequence). The CDR3 here is CASSSQAGGNEQYF. The CDR3 DNA reads TGTGCCAGCAGTTCACAAGCCGGGGGAAACGAGCAGTACTTC.

The chain combines TRBV18 with TRBJ1-5; 7 bases are shared with TRBD1. Trimming removed 2 bases from V and 4 bases from J; junction bases left unmatched: 5. Germline assignment: CDR1 KGHSH and CDR2 LQKENI. The CDR3 has 15 residues. The CDR3: CASSPDRVGNQPQHF. The CDR3 DNA reads as TGTGCCAGCTCACCAGACAGGGTGGGGAATCAGCCCCAGCATTTT.

The J gene is TRBJ2-7, the V gene TRBV28; the match to TRBD2 covers 7 bases. V shed 5 bases, J shed 2 bases, and the junction held 3 bases outside the gene matches. Germline V gives CDR1 MDHEN, CDR2 SYDVKM. The CDR3 covers 13 residues. CDR3 residues: CASSLADPYEQYF. For the CDR3, the DNA is TGTGCCAGCAGTCTAGCGGACCCCTACGAGCAGTACTTC. Supplemented by reference TRBV28 and TRBJ2-7, the full variable domain reads DVKVTQSSRYLVKRTGEKVFLECVQDMDHENMFWYRQDPGLGLRLIYFSYDVKMKEKGDIPEGYSVSREKKERFSLILESASTNQTSMYLCASSLADPYEQYFGPGTRLTVT.